These T cell receptor beta chains were read from a single sample in a study of blood T cells in healthy people across ages. MiXCR, run by TCRdb on the 5' RACE reads, gives a single entry per CDR3 protein. The profile covers 1.5 million to 1.9 million distinct CDR3 sequences, with under 55% appearing a single time and about 4% taken by the ten largest. The sequenced sample was blood. The receptors derive from a woman under 30 in good health. The CDR3 runs from the conserved cysteine through the conserved F or W.

J | V | CDR3
. | TRBV20-1 | CSAARRDGTQYF
TRBJ2-4 | TRBV12-3/TRBV12-4 | CASSLAGAGVQYF
TRBJ2-1 | TRBV5-1 | CASSSANRGGFFLSEQFF
TRBJ2-1 | TRBV20-1 | CSASGTGTGTYNEQFF
TRBJ1-2 | TRBV6-5 | CASSYVGTTYGYTF
TRBJ2-5 | TRBV18 | CASSPITAEGTQYF
TRBJ1-1 | TRBV7-2 | CASSLFRVGDTEAFF
TRBJ2-1 | TRBV21-1 | CASSKGPWGERDYNEQFF
TRBJ1-5 | TRBV4-3 | CASSQARAQPQHF
TRBJ2-7 | TRBV10-3 | CAINSPGTSGGNEQYF
TRBJ2-5 | TRBV6-5 | CASSYSSGGKETQYF
TRBJ2-5 | TRBV28 | CASIRGGWYQETQYF
TRBJ2-5 | TRBV7-2 | CASSLGPREKTQYF
TRBJ1-2 | TRBV29-1 | CSTRTENYGYTF
. | TRBV6-5 | CASSRREMGYNEQYF
TRBJ1-5 | TRBV12-3/TRBV12-4 | CASGQRYLYSNQPQHF
TRBJ1-6 | TRBV4-1 | CASSQHTAYNSPLHF
TRBJ2-5 | TRBV6-6 | CASSYTATRAETQYF
TRBJ2-3 | TRBV20-1 | CSAQDSTDTQYF
TRBJ2-7 | TRBV6-5 | CASSYSGSTYEQYF
TRBJ1-5 | TRBV28 | CASSSKTGTGVDQPQHF
TRBJ1-1 | TRBV29-1 | CSVPGQGSAEAFF
TRBJ1-2 | TRBV21-1 | CASSRGCGYTF
. | TRBV3-1 | CASRTHATGYNEQYF
TRBJ2-7 | TRBV5-1 | CASSLASGSRAREQYF
TRBJ2-1 | TRBV20-1 | CSARGRDRDYNEQFF
TRBJ1-4 | TRBV27 | CASSSAGYWKEKLFF
TRBJ2-3 | TRBV27 | CASSARMADTQYF
TRBJ2-3 | TRBV6-5 | CASRASTSATTDTQYF
TRBJ1-5 | TRBV20-1 | CSATARTGSWQPQHF
TRBJ1-2 | TRBV29-1 | CSAGVATGYTF
TRBJ2-7 | TRBV5-6 | CASSLALAFHEQYF
TRBJ1-2 | TRBV12-3/TRBV12-4 | CARSFAGGRYGYTF
TRBJ2-2 | TRBV6-2/TRBV6-3 | CASSTASGSPIANTGELFF
TRBJ2-1 | TRBV20-1 | CSALNPGVGYNEQFF
TRBJ2-3 | TRBV18 | CASSPVGAGTDTQYF
TRBJ1-1 | TRBV20-1 | CSVRQGGNTEAFF
TRBJ1-2 | TRBV6-5 | CASSVTGTNYGYTF
TRBJ1-5 | TRBV5-1 | CASSLGQERNQPQHF